These 27 T cell receptor beta chains were sequenced from one sample in a study of T-cell memory formation after mild COVID-19 (dated by TCRdb to the early 2020s). Library construction relied on 5' RACE. Instrument used: Illumina NovaSeq 6000. Clones were called with MiXCR by TCRdb after fastp trimmed the public reads at Q25, and only in-frame beta chains were retained. Rows are combined by CDR3 protein, so each entry shows the most common genes and DNA. Across this sample there are around 390,000 distinct CDR3 sequences, with approximately 16% seen only once. The top ten clonotypes cover under 25% of the sample. The source material was PBMCs or a T cell subset sorted from them (not recorded which). The receptors shown here come from a young man who had mild COVID-19 (a few samples of this study predate the infection). The sample titles of this study are shuffled in the database, so cell type and time point are left out; the donor was told from shared clones.

This clonotype has just a few counts. The V gene is TRBV6-6, the J gene TRBJ1-2; weak D call: TRBD1 (5 bases). The CDR3 length is 15 residues. CDR1 is MNHNY and CDR2 is SVGAGI in the germline V gene (reference sequence). The V end lost 2 bases, the J end lost 5 bases, and 15 bases lay between the germline ends. The CDR3 DNA sequence: TGTGCCAGCAGTTACCGAACCGACAGCGGATATGGCTACACCTTC. It encodes CASSYRTDSGYGYTF.

The V gene is TRBV7-9, the J gene TRBJ2-5, with 8 positions matching TRBD1. Germline V gene lookup returns CDR1 SEHNR and CDR2 FQNEAQ (reference sequence). The CDR3 sequence is 13 residues long. V lost 5 bases and J lost 10; bases outside the gene matches: 9. The CDR3 protein is CASSRTGKGGQYF. DNA of the CDR3: TGTGCCAGCAGCAGGACAGGGAAGGGTGGCCAGTACTTC.

This chain connects TRBV28 to TRBJ2-5; D is perhaps TRBD2 (6 bases). Germline V gene sequence: CDR1 MDHEN, CDR2 SYDVKM. The CDR3 spans 13 residues. V lost 6 bases, J lost 7 bases, and 15 bases lay in between. Written as DNA, the CDR3 is TGTGCCAGCAGCCTGGTGGGACTGAGGACCCAGTACTTC. Its translation is CASSLVGLRTQYF. The full variable domain, in which reference TRBV28 and TRBJ2-5 provide the parts outside the CDR3, is DVKVTQSSRYLVKRTGEKVFLECVQDMDHENMFWYRQDPGLGLRLIYFSYDVKMKEKGDIPEGYSVSREKKERFSLILESASTNQTSMYLCASSLVGLRTQYFGPGTRLLVL.

This clonotype was detected a few times. The CDR3 DNA follows: TGTGCCAGCGGAGGGGATCGAGAAGCTTTCTTT. Its protein product is CASGGDREAFF. The genes are TRBV2 and TRBJ1-1; the D gene is possibly TRBD1 (5 bases). V was clipped by 8 bases and J by 8 bases, with 12 bases between them. The germline V gene has CDR1 SNHLY and CDR2 FYNNEI. This CDR3 is 11 amino acids long. Variable domain in full (rest from reference TRBV2 and TRBJ1-1): EPEVTQTPSHQVTQMGQEVILRCVPISNHLYFYWYRQILGQKVEFLVSFYNNEISEKSEIFDDQFSVERPDGSNFTLKIRSTKLEDSAMYFCASGGDREAFFGQGTRLTVV.

This clonotype showed up just a few times. CDR3: CASSSAYGTEAFF. The CDR3 coding sequence is TGTGCCAGCAGCTCTGCGTACGGTACTGAAGCTTTCTTT. This chain connects TRBV7-3 to TRBJ1-1; no reliable D call. The CDR3 runs 13 residues. Trimming removed 4 bases from V and 5 bases from J, with 11 bases in between. Germline values: CDR1 SGHTA, CDR2 FQGTGA.

The gene calls are TRBV15 and TRBJ1-2; no firm D call. Germline V gene lookup returns CDR1 LNHNV and CDR2 YYDKDF (reference sequence). The CDR3 has 15 amino acids. The V gene lost 1 base and the J gene lost 4 bases, with 13 bases spanning the gap. The CDR3 here is CATSRASPNPYGYTF. The CDR3 DNA is TGTGCCACCAGCAGAGCCTCCCCCAATCCCTATGGCTACACCTTC.

This rearrangement joins TRBV12-3 or TRBV12-4 to TRBJ1-2, with a weak D call TRBD1 (5 bases). This CDR3 comprises 13 residues. Between the trimmed V and J ends, which lost 7 bases and 7 bases, there was a span of 16 bases. As DNA, the CDR3 is TGTGCCAGCACCCTGTGGGGGGGAGGTGGCTACACCTTC. Amino acids: CASTLWGGGGYTF.

This chain uses TRBV7-8 with TRBJ1-5; D ambiguous. The CDR3 has 12 residues. V lost 7 bases, J lost 7 bases, and 11 bases lay in between. CDR1 is SGHVS and CDR2 is FQNEAQ in the germline V gene. CDR3 loop: CASTLGEQPQHF. Written as DNA, the CDR3 is TGTGCCAGCACCCTCGGAGAACAGCCCCAGCATTTT.

The V and J genes are TRBV10-2 and TRBJ1-5; D call uncertain. The germline gives CDR1 WSHSY, CDR2 SAAADI. The CDR3 is 19 residues long. V shed 2 bases and J shed 2 bases, with 22 bases lying between them. The CDR3 region is CASSEGGKANPLGNQPQHF. CDR3 DNA: TGCGCCAGCAGTGAGGGAGGCAAAGCTAATCCCTTAGGCAATCAGCCCCAGCATTTT.

Only a few counts were recorded for this clonotype. V gene TRBV19 combines with J gene TRBJ2-3; tentative D call: TRBD2 (5 bases). The CDR3 covers 14 residues. V was trimmed by 4 bases and J by 1 base, leaving 9 bases between them. Germline V gives CDR1 LNHDA, CDR2 SQIVND (reference sequence). CDR3 DNA sequence: TGTGCCAGTAGTAAGTCGAGGGGCACAGATACGCAGTATTTT. Translating gives CASSKSRGTDTQYF.

This clonotype has only a few counts. The chain is built from TRBV27 and TRBJ1-2; TRBD1 matches at 7 bases. This CDR3 comprises 15 residues. Looked up from germline, CDR1 is MNHEY and CDR2 is SMNVEV (reference sequence). Trimming at V came to 3 bases and at J to 4 bases, leaving 8 bases not matched to a gene. CDR3 residues: CASSFGPWDSYGYTF. The CDR3 region has the DNA TGTGCCAGCAGTTTTGGGCCCTGGGACAGCTATGGCTACACCTTC.

The CDR3 spells CASRTSRQANEQFF. The CDR3 DNA reads TGTGCCAGCAGGACATCTAGACAGGCCAATGAGCAGTTCTTC. The chain is built from TRBV6-5 and TRBJ2-1; D perhaps matches TRBD1 (6 bases). Trimming cost V 6 bases and J 6 bases, with 15 bases left between them. The length of the CDR3 is 14 residues. Germline CDR1 MNHEY, CDR2 SVGAGI.

This clonotype appeared a few times. Here the CDR3 DNA reads TGCAGCGCTAGCAGGGGGGTGGACACTGAAGCTTTCTTT. It translates to CSASRGVDTEAFF. The chain couples TRBV29-1 to TRBJ1-1; 7 nucleotides agree with TRBD1. CDR1 is SQVTM, CDR2 ANQGSEA, per germline. Trimming removed 7 bases from V and 3 bases from J; junction bases left unmatched: 8. The CDR3 contains 13 residues. Based on the CDR3 plus reference TRBV29-1 and TRBJ1-1, the full variable domain is SAVISQKPSRDICQRGTSLTIQCQVDSQVTMMFWYRQQPGQSLTLIATANQGSEATYESGFVIDKFPISRPNLTFSTLTVSNMSPEDSSIYLCSASRGVDTEAFFGQGTRLTVV.

This CDR3 reads CSARGSLGGTDTQYF. CDR3 nucleotides: TGCAGTGCTAGAGGGAGTCTAGGGGGCACAGATACGCAGTATTTT. The V and J genes are TRBV20-1 and TRBJ2-3; possibly TRBD1 for D (5 bases). V gave up 1 base and J gave up 1 base, with 12 bases separating them. Germline V lookup: CDR1 DFQATT, CDR2 SNEGSKA (reference sequence). The CDR3 sequence is 15 residues long.

This clonotype was observed a few times. The CDR3 sequence: CSAPGWGPQETQYF. The CDR3 DNA reads as TGCAGTGCCCCAGGATGGGGCCCCCAAGAGACCCAGTACTTC. The gene calls are TRBV20-1 and TRBJ2-5; D possibly corresponds to TRBD1 (5 bases). V lost 6 bases and J lost 1, with 15 bases in between. This CDR3 has 14 amino acids. The germline CDR1 and CDR2 sequences are DFQATT and SNEGSKA (reference sequence).

This clonotype showed up just a few times. This rearrangement joins TRBV20-1 to TRBJ2-1, with 8 bases fitting TRBD2. The CDR3 runs to 14 residues. The germline V gene encodes CDR1 DFQATT and CDR2 SNEGSKA (reference sequence). Unmatched junction bases numbered 5, after V lost 2 bases and J lost 5 bases. CDR3 in amino acids: CSARPGLEDNEQFF. In DNA, the CDR3 is TGCAGTGCTAGACCGGGACTAGAGGACAATGAGCAGTTCTTC.

This clonotype was seen only a few times. This sequence joins TRBV5-4 and TRBJ2-7, with a possible D match to TRBD1 (5 bases). The germline CDR1 and CDR2 sequences are SGHNT and YYREEE (reference sequence). The V and J ends lost 0 bases and 6 bases respectively, with 13 bases between them. This CDR3 is built from 14 residues. The CDR3 DNA reads TGTGCCAGCAGCTTGGAGCAGGGTTTGGGCGAGCAGTACTTC. Amino acids: CASSLEQGLGEQYF.

This clonotype occurred a few times. The rearrangement uses TRBV5-1 and TRBJ2-7, with TRBD1 identical over 8 bases. Per the germline V gene, CDR1 is SGHRS and CDR2 is YFSETQ. V shed 4 bases, J shed 6 bases, and the junction held 9 bases outside the gene matches. The CDR3 has 14 residues. Written as DNA, the CDR3 is TGCGCCAGCAGCGAGAGGACAGGGTCGGTCGAGCAGTACTTC. It encodes CASSERTGSVEQYF.

The sample holds a few counts of this clonotype. The CDR3 coding sequence is TGTGCCAGCAAGGGGGGGCTGGGCACCGGGGAGCTGTTTTTT. Translated: CASKGGLGTGELFF. The rearrangement joins TRBV2 to TRBJ2-2; possible D gene TRBD2, 7 bases. The CDR3 totals 14 residues. V gave up 7 bases and J gave up 4 bases, with 13 bases separating them. Germline loops: CDR1 SNHLY, CDR2 FYNNEI.

DNA of the CDR3: TGTGCCAGCAGCTCGAAGGAACAGGGGGCAAGTAATTCACCCCTCCACTTT. Translated, it gives CASSSKEQGASNSPLHF. The chain uses TRBV5-5 and TRBJ1-6; 9 bases agree with TRBD1. The V gene end was trimmed by 3 bases and the J gene end by 6 bases; junction bases not matched to a gene: 10. Germline CDR1 is SGHKS and CDR2 is YYEKEE (reference sequence). There are 17 residues in the CDR3. Using reference TRBV5-5 and TRBJ1-6 for the parts outside the CDR3, the full variable domain is DAGVTQSPTHLIKTRGQQVTLRCSPISGHKSVSWYQQVLGQGPQFIFQYYEKEERGRGNFPDRFSARQFPNYSSELNVNALLLGDSALYLCASSSKEQGASNSPLHFGNGTRLTVT.

V gene TRBV4-2 combines with J gene TRBJ1-2; maybe TRBD1 (6 bases). V was cut by 0 bases and J by 4 bases, with 18 bases left in between. This CDR3 is built from 17 residues. The V gene's germline CDR1 is LGHNA and CDR2 YNFKEQ. CDR3 in DNA: TGTGCCAGCAGCCAAGAGGGGGCAGGGCGAGGAGGCTATGGCTACACCTTC. Translation: CASSQEGAGRGGYGYTF.

This chain joins TRBV7-2 and TRBJ2-5; D unclear. The V end lost 5 bases, the J end lost 5 bases, and 15 bases lay between the germline ends. The length of the CDR3 is 14 residues. The germline CDR1 and CDR2 sequences are SGHTA and FQGNSA. CDR3 coding DNA: TGTGCCAGCAGCACCGAAGGTAGCTGGGAGACCCAGTACTTC. Translated, it gives CASSTEGSWETQYF.

In this sample, this clonotype turned up a few times. The V and J genes are TRBV5-1 and TRBJ1-5; D perhaps matches TRBD1 (6 bases). Germline V gives CDR1 SGHRS, CDR2 YFSETQ. There are 15 residues in the CDR3. V lost 0 bases, J lost 2 bases, and 9 bases lay in between. This CDR3 reads CASSLGGLRNQPQHF. CDR3 in DNA: TGCGCCAGCAGCTTGGGGGGGCTGCGCAATCAGCCCCAGCATTTT.

The rearrangement links TRBV7-2 to TRBJ2-4; 8 positions match TRBD1. This CDR3 contains 15 residues. V gave up 0 bases and J gave up 5 bases; unmatched junction bases: 3. Germline V gene data show CDR1 as SGHTA and CDR2 as FQGNSA. This CDR3 reads CASSLAGTGQNIQYF. CDR3 bases: TGTGCCAGCAGCTTAGCGGGGACAGGCCAAAACATTCAGTACTTC.

This clonotype was picked up a small number of times. This chain joins TRBV28 and TRBJ2-1; no reliable D call. Trimming took off 3 bases at V and 2 bases at J, with 26 bases between the two ends. CDR1 is MDHEN and CDR2 is SYDVKM in the germline V gene. This CDR3 comprises 20 residues. The DNA of the CDR3 is TGTGCCAGCAGTTTTCGTGCCCTAGGTCCCGTGTTTGGGGCCTACAATGAGCAGTTCTTC. Translated: CASSFRALGPVFGAYNEQFF.

This clonotype came up many times. The rearrangement links TRBV7-9 to TRBJ1-1; a possible D gene is TRBD1 (6 bases). The CDR3 contains 13 residues. Per the germline V gene, CDR1 is SEHNR and CDR2 is FQNEAQ (reference sequence). V gave up 6 bases and J gave up 4 bases, with 12 bases separating them. CDR3 bases: TGTGCCAGCAGTTTGGGGGGCGGCACTGAAGCTTTCTTT. Translating gives CASSLGGGTEAFF. Full variable domain (remainder filled in from reference TRBV7-9 and TRBJ1-1): DTGVSQNPRHKITKRGQNVTFRCDPISEHNRLYWYRQTLGQGPEFLTYFQNEAQLEKSRLLSDRFSAERPKGSFSTLEIQRTEQGDSAMYLCASSLGGGTEAFFGQGTRLTVV.

The table lists this clonotype with a few counts. The chain uses TRBV28 and TRBJ1-5; perhaps TRBD1 as D (5 bases). The CDR3 is 16 amino acids. The ends were cut back, 10 bases at V and 5 bases at J, with 24 bases in the middle. CDR1 is MDHEN, CDR2 SYDVKM, per germline. The CDR3 is CATKNGAGSKYQPQHF. The CDR3 DNA reads as TGTGCCACCAAAAACGGGGCAGGTTCCAAGTATCAGCCCCAGCATTTT.